These T cell receptor beta chains were read from a single sample in a study of cytomegalovirus exposure and HLA in healthy donors. Only in-frame clones appear in the TCRdb table, and some are missing; sequencing was by immunoSEQ multiplex PCR. The sample consists of approximately 170,000 clones, 85% of them appearing once. Sequences were obtained from PBMCs. The receptor source for this set is a man aged 18-30 years in good health and CMV-seropositive. Each CDR3 is given with its conserved first and last residue. D genes are given only for firm matches.

TRBD1	TRBV9	TRBJ1-1	CASSVEGQPNTEAFF	TGTGCCAGCAGCGTAGAGGGACAGCCCAACACTGAAGCTTTCTTT
NA	TRBV6-1	TRBJ2-5	CASSVNFLETQYF	TGTGCCAGCAGTGTAAACTTTTTGGAGACCCAGTACTTC
TRBD2	TRBV6-5	TRBJ2-1	CASSYGGVRESDEQFF	TGTGCCAGCAGTTACGGGGGGGTGCGGGAGTCGGATGAGCAGTTCTTC
NA	TRBV10-3	TRBJ2-3	CAIAPSADTQYF	TGTGCCATTGCTCCAAGCGCAGATACGCAGTATTTT
NA	TRBV28	TRBJ1-5	CASRTGLFGNQPQHF	TGTGCCAGCAGGACAGGTCTTTTTGGCAATCAGCCCCAGCATTTT
NA	TRBV7-9	TRBJ1-5	CASSSTGLGNQPQHF	TGTGCCAGCAGCTCCACAGGGCTGGGCAATCAGCCCCAGCATTTT
TRBD2	TRBV4-2	TRBJ2-3	CASSLRTSGDTQYF	TGTGCCAGCAGCCTGCGGACTAGCGGGGATACGCAGTATTTT
TRBD2	TRBV5-1	TRBJ2-1	CASSSRLASPLYNEQFF	TGCGCCAGCAGCTCAAGACTAGCGAGCCCCCTATACAATGAGCAGTTCTTC
TRBD1	TRBV28	TRBJ2-1	CASTEDRGSNEQFF	TGTGCCAGCACCGAGGACAGGGGAAGTAATGAGCAGTTCTTC
NA	TRBV7-9	TRBJ2-7	CASSFAGRNGEQYF	TGTGCCAGCAGCTTCGCGGGGCGAAATGGGGAGCAGTACTTC